The 11 T cell receptor beta chains listed next were all sequenced from one sample in a study of cytomegalovirus exposure and HLA in healthy donors (dated by TCRdb to about 2017). The protocol used for the library was the immunoSEQ multiplex PCR assay. For the multiplex PCR, a mixture combining 60 forward primers for TCR Vbeta segments and 13 reverse primers for TCR Jbeta segments was used. Held by TCRdb, this immuneACCESS table contains in-frame sequences only and omits some clones. Under half of the omission traces to an unresolved V gene where checked; the cause of the rest is unknown. Here the sample has roughly 100,000 clones; more than 60% occur a single time. The ten biggest clones cover 3% to 4% of the sample. The sequenced sample was PBMCs. The source of these receptors is a man aged 55 to 70 in good health and CMV-seronegative.

The gene calls are TRBV21-1 and TRBJ2-7; the D call in the table, TRBD1, was not verified against the DNA. TRBV21-1 is recorded as a pseudogene. This CDR3 has 15 residues. The CDR3 region is CASSKGWGESYEQYV. The CDR3 bases are TGTGCCAGCAGCAAAGGATGGGGCGAGTCCTACGAGCAGTACGTC.

The CDR3: CASSLNSGLASFF. DNA for the CDR3: TGTGCCAGCAGCTTGAATAGCGGATTGGCATCTTTCTTT. The J gene is TRBJ1-1, the V gene TRBV5-6, with D unresolved. The CDR3 is 13 residues long. The germline V gene has CDR1 SGHDT and CDR2 YYEEEE. V gave up 1 base and J gave up 12 bases, with 16 bases separating them.

This chain joins TRBV7-3 and TRBJ2-3, with D unclear. The V gene lost 5 bases and the J gene lost 2 bases, with 14 bases spanning the gap. Germline V lookup: CDR1 SGHTA, CDR2 FQGTGA. The CDR3 is 15 residues long. This CDR3 reads CASSRLEVTTDTQYF. The CDR3 coding sequence is TGTGCCAGCAGCCGCTTAGAGGTGACCACAGATACGCAGTATTTT.

This chain links TRBV9 with TRBJ2-1; D unclear. This CDR3 is built from 15 residues. Germline CDR1 is SGDLS and CDR2 is YYNGEE. V gave up 5 bases and J gave up 0 bases, with 12 bases separating them. The CDR3 protein is CASRSPGSSYNEQFF. The CDR3 DNA reads TGTGCCAGCAGATCCCCAGGCAGCTCCTACAATGAGCAGTTCTTC. Drawing the rest from reference TRBV9 and TRBJ2-1, the complete variable domain is DSGVTQTPKHLITATGQRVTLRCSPRSGDLSVYWYQQSLDQGLQFLIQYYNGEERAKGNILERFSAQQFPDLHSELNLSSLELGDSALYFCASRSPGSSYNEQFFGPGTRLTVL.

The genes are TRBV7-2 and TRBJ1-2; tentative D call: TRBD1 (5 bases). The CDR3 extends over 14 amino acids. Germline CDR1 reads SGHTA; CDR2 reads FQGNSA. Trimming took 5 bases from V and 8 from J, leaving 18 bases between them. The CDR3 here is CASSPRDAWRGYTF. The CDR3 DNA is TGTGCCAGCAGCCCGCGGGACGCCTGGCGGGGCTACACCTTC.

The chain has TRBV4-3 and TRBJ2-6; D is ambiguous. Germline lookup yields CDR1 LGHNA and CDR2 YSLEER. The V end lost 3 bases, the J end lost 1 base, and 7 bases lay between the germline ends. There are 15 residues in the CDR3. CDR3 DNA: TGCGCCAGCAGCCAGTTTGTATCTGGGGCCAACGTCCTGACTTTC. It encodes CASSQFVSGANVLTF.

As for this clone: Germline is not matched at one junction end, which may reflect a read error. The rearrangement joins TRBV28 to TRBJ1-2; TRBD1 matches at 9 bases. The CDR3 runs to 13 residues. From germline, CDR1 is MDHEN and CDR2 SYDVKM. The CDR3, as DNA: TGTGCCAGCAGCCTGGGACAGGGCTATAGCTACACCTTC. It yields the protein CASSLGQGYSYTF.

The chain employs TRBV5-1 and TRBJ2-3, with TRBD2 as a possible D gene (7 bases). The V end was cut by 7 bases, the J end by 2 bases, with 29 bases between. The CDR3 length is 19 residues. Germline V gene sequence: CDR1 SGHRS, CDR2 YFSETQ. The CDR3 DNA reads as TGCGCCAGCGGACCGGGGGGCTTGGGACGGTTTTCCCACACAGATACGCAGTATTTT. Translating it yields CASGPGGLGRFSHTDTQYF.

The chain recombines TRBV30 with TRBJ2-6, with a tentative D call TRBD2 (7 bases). The V end lost 6 bases, the J end lost 0 bases, and 21 bases lay between the germline ends. From germline, CDR1 is GTSNPN and CDR2 SVGIG (reference sequence). The CDR3 runs 18 residues. CDR3 loop: CACYSGGYFSSGANVLTF. The CDR3 nucleotides are TGTGCCTGTTATTCGGGGGGCTACTTTTCCTCTGGGGCCAACGTCCTGACTTTC.

This chain connects TRBV29-1 to TRBJ1-2; D remains ambiguous. The ends were cut back, 4 bases at V and 3 bases at J, with 9 bases in the middle. The CDR3 sequence is 12 residues long. In germline, CDR1 is SQVTM, CDR2 ANQGSEA. CDR3 loop: CSVGVADYGYTF. For the CDR3, the DNA is TGCAGCGTTGGGGTGGCGGACTATGGCTACACCTTC.

The gene calls are TRBV12-5 and TRBJ2-3; 8 nucleotides agree with TRBD2. Germline CDR1 reads LGHNT; CDR2 reads FRNRAP. The CDR3 consists of 15 residues. After removal of 6 bases from V and 4 bases from J, the junction contained 9 bases not matched to a gene. In nucleotides, the CDR3 is TGTGCTAGTGGGGGCATAGCGGGGCGCTCAGATACGCAGTATTTT. Protein: CASGGIAGRSDTQYF.